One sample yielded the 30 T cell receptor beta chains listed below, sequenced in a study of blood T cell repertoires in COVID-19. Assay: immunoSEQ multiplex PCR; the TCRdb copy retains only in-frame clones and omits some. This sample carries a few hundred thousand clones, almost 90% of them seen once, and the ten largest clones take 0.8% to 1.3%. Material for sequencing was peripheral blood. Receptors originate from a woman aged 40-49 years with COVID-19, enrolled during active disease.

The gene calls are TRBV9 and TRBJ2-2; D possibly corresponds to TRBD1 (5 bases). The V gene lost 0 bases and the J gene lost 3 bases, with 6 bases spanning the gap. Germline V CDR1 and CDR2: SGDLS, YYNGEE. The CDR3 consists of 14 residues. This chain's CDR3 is CASSVVTDTGELFF. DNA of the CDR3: TGTGCCAGCAGCGTAGTGACAGACACCGGGGAGCTGTTTTTT.

As DNA, the CDR3 is TGTGCCAGCAGTCTGGGGGGGCCGCGGGAGACCCAGTACTTC. This codes for CASSLGGPRETQYF. The chain employs TRBV27 and TRBJ2-5; possible D gene TRBD2, 7 bases. V was shortened by 5 bases and J by 5 bases, with 15 bases between the two germline ends. Germline lookup yields CDR1 MNHEY and CDR2 SMNVEV (reference sequence). The CDR3 is made up of 14 amino acids.

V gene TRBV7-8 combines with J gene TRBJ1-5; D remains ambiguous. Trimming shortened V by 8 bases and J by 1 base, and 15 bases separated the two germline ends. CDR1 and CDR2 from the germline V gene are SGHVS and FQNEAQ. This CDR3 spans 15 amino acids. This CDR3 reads CASQDGHVSNQPQHF. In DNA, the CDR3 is TGTGCCAGCCAAGATGGGCACGTAAGCAATCAGCCCCAGCATTTT. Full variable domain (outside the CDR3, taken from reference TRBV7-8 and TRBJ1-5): GAGVSQSPRYKVAKRGQDVALRCDPISGHVSLFWYQQALGQGPEFLTYFQNEAQLDKSGLPSDRFFAERPEGSVSTLKIQRTQQEDSAVYLCASQDGHVSNQPQHFGDGTRLSIL.

CDR3 in DNA: TGTGCGGGAGAGGAGGGCTCTGGAAACACCATATATTTT. Translating gives CAGEEGSGNTIYF. The V call is TRBV6-5, the J call TRBJ1-3; no definite D call. CDR3 length equals 13 residues. Germline assignment: CDR1 MNHEY and CDR2 SVGAGI.

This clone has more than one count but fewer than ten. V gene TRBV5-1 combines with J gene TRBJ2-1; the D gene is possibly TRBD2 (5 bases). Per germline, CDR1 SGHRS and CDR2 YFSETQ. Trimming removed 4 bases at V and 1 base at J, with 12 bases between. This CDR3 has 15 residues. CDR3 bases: TGCGCCAGCAGCCGGGATGGAGATTCCTACAATGAGCAGTTCTTC. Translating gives CASSRDGDSYNEQFF.

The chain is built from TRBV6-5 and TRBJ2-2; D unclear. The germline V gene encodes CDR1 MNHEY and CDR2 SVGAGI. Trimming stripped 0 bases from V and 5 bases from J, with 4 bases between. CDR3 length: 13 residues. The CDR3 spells CASSYSPTGELFF. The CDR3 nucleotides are TGTGCCAGCAGTTACTCCCCAACCGGGGAGCTGTTTTTT.

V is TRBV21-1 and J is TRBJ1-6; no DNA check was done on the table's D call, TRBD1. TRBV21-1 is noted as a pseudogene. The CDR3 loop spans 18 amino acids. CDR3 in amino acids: CASSRAGPLPVRNSPLHF. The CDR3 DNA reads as TGTGCCAGCAGCAGGGCAGGGCCCCTTCCGGTCAGGAATTCACCCCTCCACTTT.

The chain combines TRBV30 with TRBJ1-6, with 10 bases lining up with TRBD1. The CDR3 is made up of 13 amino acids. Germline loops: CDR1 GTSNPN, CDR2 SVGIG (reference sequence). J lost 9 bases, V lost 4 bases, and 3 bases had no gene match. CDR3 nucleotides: TGTGCCTGGAAGGGGACAGGGGCTTCACCCCTCCACTTT. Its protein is CAWKGTGASPLHF. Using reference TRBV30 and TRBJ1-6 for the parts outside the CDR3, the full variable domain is SQTIHQWPATLVQPVGSPLSLECTVEGTSNPNLYWYRQAAGRGLQLLFYSVGIGQISSEVPQNLSASRPQDRQFILSSKKLLLSDSGFYLCAWKGTGASPLHFGNGTRLTVT.

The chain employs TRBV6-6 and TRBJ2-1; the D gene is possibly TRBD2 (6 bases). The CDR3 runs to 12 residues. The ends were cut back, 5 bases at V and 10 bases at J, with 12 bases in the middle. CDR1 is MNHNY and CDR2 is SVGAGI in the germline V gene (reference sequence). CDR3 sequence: CASSDSGREQFF. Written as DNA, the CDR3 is TGTGCCAGCAGTGATTCAGGGAGGGAGCAGTTCTTC.

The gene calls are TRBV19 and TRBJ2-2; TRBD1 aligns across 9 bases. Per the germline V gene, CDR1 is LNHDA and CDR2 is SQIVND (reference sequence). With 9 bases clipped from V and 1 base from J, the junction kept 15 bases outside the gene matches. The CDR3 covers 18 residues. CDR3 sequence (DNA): TGTGCCAGCCTTACCTCTCGACAGGGGGGGAAGAACACCGGGGAGCTGTTTTTT. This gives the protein CASLTSRQGGKNTGELFF.

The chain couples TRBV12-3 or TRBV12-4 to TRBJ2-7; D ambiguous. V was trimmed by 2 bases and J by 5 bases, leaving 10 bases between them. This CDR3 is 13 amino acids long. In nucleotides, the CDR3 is TGTGCCAGCAGTTTAACAGAATGGAACGAGCAGTACTTC. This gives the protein CASSLTEWNEQYF.

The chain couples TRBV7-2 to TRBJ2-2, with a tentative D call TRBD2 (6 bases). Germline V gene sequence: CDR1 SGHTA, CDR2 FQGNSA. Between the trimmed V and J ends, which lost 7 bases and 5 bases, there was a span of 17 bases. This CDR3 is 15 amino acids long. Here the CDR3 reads CASTSGDFGTGELFF. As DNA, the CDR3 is TGTGCCAGCACCTCCGGGGACTTTGGGACCGGGGAGCTGTTTTTT.

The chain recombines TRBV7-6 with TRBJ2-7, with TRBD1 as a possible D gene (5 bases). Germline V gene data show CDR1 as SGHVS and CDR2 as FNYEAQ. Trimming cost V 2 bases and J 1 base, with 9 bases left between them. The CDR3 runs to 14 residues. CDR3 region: CASSLIAGSYEQYF. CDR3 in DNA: TGTGCCAGCAGCTTAATTGCAGGGTCCTACGAGCAGTACTTC.

The CDR3 DNA reads as TGTGCCAGCAGCTTCTTCGGGGTTATGGGAGATACGCAGTATTTT. It yields the protein CASSFFGVMGDTQYF. The V and J genes are TRBV13 and TRBJ2-3; a possible D gene is TRBD2 (5 bases). This CDR3 contains 15 residues. V was shortened by 3 bases and J by 5 bases, with 15 bases between the two germline ends. The germline CDR1 and CDR2 sequences are PRHDT and FYEKMQ (reference sequence).

This CDR3 is CASSTGVPNTEAFF. The CDR3 nucleotides read TGCGCCAGCAGCACAGGGGTGCCGAACACTGAAGCTTTCTTT. This sequence joins TRBV5-1 and TRBJ1-1; 7 positions match TRBD1. This CDR3 has 14 amino acids. CDR1 SGHRS and CDR2 YFSETQ come from the germline V gene. Losses at the gene ends were 4 bases for V and 1 base for J; bases not matched to a gene: 4.

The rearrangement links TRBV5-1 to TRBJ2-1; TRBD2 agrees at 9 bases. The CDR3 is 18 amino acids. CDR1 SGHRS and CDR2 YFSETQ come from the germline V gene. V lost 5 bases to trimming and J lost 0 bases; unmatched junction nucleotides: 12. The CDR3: CASSMAGGWTSSYNEQFF. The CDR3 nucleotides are TGCGCCAGCAGTATGGCGGGAGGGTGGACCAGCTCCTACAATGAGCAGTTCTTC.

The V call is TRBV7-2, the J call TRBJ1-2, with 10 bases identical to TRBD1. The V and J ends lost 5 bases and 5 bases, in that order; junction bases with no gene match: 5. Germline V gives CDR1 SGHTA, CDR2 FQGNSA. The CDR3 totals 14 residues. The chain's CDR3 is CASSIDRGPYGYTF. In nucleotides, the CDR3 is TGTGCCAGCAGCATTGACAGGGGGCCTTATGGCTACACCTTC.

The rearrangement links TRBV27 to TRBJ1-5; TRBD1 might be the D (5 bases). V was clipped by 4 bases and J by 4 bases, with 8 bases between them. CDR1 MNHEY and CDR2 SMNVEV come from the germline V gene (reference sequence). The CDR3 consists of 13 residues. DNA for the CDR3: TGTGCCAGCAGTTGGGGGGGAAATCAGCCCCAGCATTTT. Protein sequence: CASSWGGNQPQHF.

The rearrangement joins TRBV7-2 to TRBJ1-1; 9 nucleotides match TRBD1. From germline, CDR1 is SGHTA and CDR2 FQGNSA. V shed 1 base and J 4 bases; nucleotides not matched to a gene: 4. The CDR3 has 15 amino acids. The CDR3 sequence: CASSLVGTGSTEAFF. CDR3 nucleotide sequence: TGTGCCAGCAGCTTAGTGGGGACAGGGAGCACTGAAGCTTTCTTT.

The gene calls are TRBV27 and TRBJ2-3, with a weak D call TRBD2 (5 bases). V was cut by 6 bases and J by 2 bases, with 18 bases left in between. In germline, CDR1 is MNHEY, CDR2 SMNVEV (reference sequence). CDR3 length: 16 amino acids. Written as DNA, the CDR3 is TGTGCCAGCAGATTCTACAGCGGACCTACCACAGATACGCAGTATTTT. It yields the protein CASRFYSGPTTDTQYF.

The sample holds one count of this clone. The CDR3 nucleotides read TGTGCCAGCGTCCCGGGGAGCTCCTACAATGAGCAGTTCTTC. Protein: CASVPGSSYNEQFF. The rearrangement joins TRBV2 to TRBJ2-1, with D maybe TRBD2 (5 bases). There are 14 residues in the CDR3. Germline lookup yields CDR1 SNHLY and CDR2 FYNNEI. V was clipped by 8 bases and J by 0 bases, with 11 bases between them.

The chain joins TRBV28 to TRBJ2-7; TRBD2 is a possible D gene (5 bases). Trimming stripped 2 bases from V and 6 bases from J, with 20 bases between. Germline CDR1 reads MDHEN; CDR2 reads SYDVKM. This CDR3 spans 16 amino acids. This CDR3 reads CASSLRRQAVAGEQYF. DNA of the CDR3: TGTGCCAGCAGTTTACGTCGGCAGGCGGTTGCGGGCGAGCAGTACTTC.

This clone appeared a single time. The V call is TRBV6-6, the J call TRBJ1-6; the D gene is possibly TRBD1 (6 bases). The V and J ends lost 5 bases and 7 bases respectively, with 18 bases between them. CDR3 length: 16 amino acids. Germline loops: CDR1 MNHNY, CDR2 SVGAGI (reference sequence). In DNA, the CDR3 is TGTGCCAGCAGTAGCCCCCAGGGGAGCCTCAATTCACCCCTCCACTTT. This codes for CASSSPQGSLNSPLHF.

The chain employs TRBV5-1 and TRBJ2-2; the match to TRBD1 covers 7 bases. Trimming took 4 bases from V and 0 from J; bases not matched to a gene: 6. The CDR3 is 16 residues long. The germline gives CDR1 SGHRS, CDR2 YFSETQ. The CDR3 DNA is TGCGCCAGCAGCCTCACAGGGGATGCGAACACCGGGGAGCTGTTTTTT. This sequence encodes CASSLTGDANTGELFF.

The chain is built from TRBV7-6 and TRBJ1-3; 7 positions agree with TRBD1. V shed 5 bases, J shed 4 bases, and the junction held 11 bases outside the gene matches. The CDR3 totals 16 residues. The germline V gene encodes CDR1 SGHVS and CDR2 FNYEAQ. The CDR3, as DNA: TGTGCCAGCAGCATGGGACAGCCAGTAGCAGGAAACACCATATATTTT. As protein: CASSMGQPVAGNTIYF.

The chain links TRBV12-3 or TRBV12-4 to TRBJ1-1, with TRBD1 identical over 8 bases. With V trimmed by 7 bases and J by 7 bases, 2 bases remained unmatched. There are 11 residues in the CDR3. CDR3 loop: CASNGQGEAFF. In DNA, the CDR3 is TGTGCCAGCAATGGACAGGGTGAAGCTTTCTTT.

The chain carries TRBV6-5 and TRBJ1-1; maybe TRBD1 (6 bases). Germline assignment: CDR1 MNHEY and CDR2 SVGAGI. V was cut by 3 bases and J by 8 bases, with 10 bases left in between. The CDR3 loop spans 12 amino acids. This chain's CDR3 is CASSYAGGEAFF. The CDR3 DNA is TGTGCCAGCAGTTATGCGGGGGGCGAAGCTTTCTTT.

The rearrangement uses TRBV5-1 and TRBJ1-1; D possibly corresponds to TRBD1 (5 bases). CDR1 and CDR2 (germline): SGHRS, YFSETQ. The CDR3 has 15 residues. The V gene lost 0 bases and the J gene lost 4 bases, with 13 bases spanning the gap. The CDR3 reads CASSLVPGVGTEAFF. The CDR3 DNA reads TGCGCCAGCAGCTTGGTCCCGGGGGTGGGCACTGAAGCTTTCTTT. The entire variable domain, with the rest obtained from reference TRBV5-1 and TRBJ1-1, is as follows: KAGVTQTPRYLIKTRGQQVTLSCSPISGHRSVSWYQQTPGQGLQFLFEYFSETQRNKGNFPGRFSGRQFSNSRSEMNVSTLELGDSALYLCASSLVPGVGTEAFFGQGTRLTVV.

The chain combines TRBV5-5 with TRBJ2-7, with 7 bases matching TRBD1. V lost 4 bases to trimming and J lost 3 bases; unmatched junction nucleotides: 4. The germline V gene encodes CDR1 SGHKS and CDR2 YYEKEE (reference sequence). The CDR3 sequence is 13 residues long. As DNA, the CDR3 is TGTGCCAGCAGCCGGGACAGCCTCTACGAGCAGTACTTC. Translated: CASSRDSLYEQYF. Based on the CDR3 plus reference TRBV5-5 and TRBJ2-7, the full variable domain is DAGVTQSPTHLIKTRGQQVTLRCSPISGHKSVSWYQQVLGQGPQFIFQYYEKEERGRGNFPDRFSARQFPNYSSELNVNALLLGDSALYLCASSRDSLYEQYFGPGTRLTVT.

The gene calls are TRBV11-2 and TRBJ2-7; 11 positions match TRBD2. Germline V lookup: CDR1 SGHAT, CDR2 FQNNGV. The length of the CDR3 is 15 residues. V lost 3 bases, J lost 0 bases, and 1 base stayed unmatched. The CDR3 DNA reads TGTGCCAGCAGCTTTGGGACTAGCGGCTCCTACGAGCAGTACTTC. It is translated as CASSFGTSGSYEQYF.